This TCR beta chain is from a study of CD8 T cells in ankylosing spondylitis. The germline V gene has CDR1 SGHTA and CDR2 FQGNSA. Trimming stripped 5 bases from V and 7 bases from J, with 15 bases between. This CDR3 has 14 amino acids. A single record per CDR3 protein comes from TCRdb applying MiXCR to the 5' RACE reads. Of approximately 540,000 distinct CDR3 sequences listed, about an eighth are singletons. Regarding the study as a whole: Typical of ankylosing spondylitis blood, it appeared, was a TCR beta motif of several highly homologous variants.

This clonotype was seen a handful of times. The antigen remains undetermined. The sequence was collected from a male donor with ankylosing spondylitis. The V gene is TRBV7-2, the J gene TRBJ2-1; TRBD2 might be the D (6 bases). Sequencing was done on a sample of blood, either unsorted or a sorted T cell fraction (not recorded which). The CDR3 nucleotides are TGTGCCAGCAGCAACGGAGGGTCGGATAATGAGCAGTTCTTC. Encoded protein: CASSNGGSDNEQFF.